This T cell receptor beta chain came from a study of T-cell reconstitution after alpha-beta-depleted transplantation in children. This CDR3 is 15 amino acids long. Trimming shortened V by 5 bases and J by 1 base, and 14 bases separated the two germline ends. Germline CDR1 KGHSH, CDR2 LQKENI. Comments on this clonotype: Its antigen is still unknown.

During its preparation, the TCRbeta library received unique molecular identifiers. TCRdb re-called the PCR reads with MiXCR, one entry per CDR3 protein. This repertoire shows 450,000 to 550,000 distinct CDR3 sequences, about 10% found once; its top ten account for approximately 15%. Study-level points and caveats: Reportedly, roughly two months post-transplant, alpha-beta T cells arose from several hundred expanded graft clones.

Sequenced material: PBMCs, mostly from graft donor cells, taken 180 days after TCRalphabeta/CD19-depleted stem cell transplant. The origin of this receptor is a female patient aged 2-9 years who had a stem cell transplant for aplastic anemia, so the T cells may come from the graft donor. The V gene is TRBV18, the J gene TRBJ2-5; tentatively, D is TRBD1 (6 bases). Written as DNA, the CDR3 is TGTGCCAGCTCAAGCCCCAGACAGGCCCAAGAGACCCAGTACTTC. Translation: CASSSPRQAQETQYF.